One sample yielded the 20 T cell receptor beta chains listed below, sequenced in a study of T-cell memory formation after mild COVID-19. Using its own MiXCR run on the 5' RACE reads, TCRdb lists one record per CDR3 protein. There are fewer than 75,000 distinct CDR3 sequences in the sample; 12% occur only once, and about 25% lies in the top ten. Input material: PBMCs or a T cell subset sorted from them (not recorded which). These receptor sequences come from a man aged 18 to 29 who had mild COVID-19 (a few samples of this study predate the infection). Cell type and time point are not known.

The sample holds a few counts of this clonotype. The chain joins TRBV6-4 to TRBJ2-7; the match to TRBD2 covers 10 bases. V lost 0 bases to trimming and J lost 5 bases; unmatched junction nucleotides: 13. This CDR3 spans 18 amino acids. Germline CDR1 and CDR2: MRHNA and SNTAGT. As DNA, the CDR3 is TGTGCCAGCAGTGACTCGACGGCTAGCGGGGGCCTTAAGCACGAGCAGTACGTC. This translates into CASSDSTASGGLKHEQYV.

V gene TRBV6-2 or TRBV6-3 combines with J gene TRBJ2-1; D is unresolved. CDR1 is MNHEY and CDR2 is SVGEGT in the germline V gene. V lost 2 bases and J lost 8, with 13 bases in between. This CDR3 spans 14 amino acids. DNA of the CDR3: TGTGCCAGCAGTTACCCGGACCTGTTGGATGAGCAGTTCTTC. It codes for CASSYPDLLDEQFF.

The CDR3 loop reads CASSKRTGPMNTEAFF. The CDR3 DNA follows: TGTGCCAGCAGTAAACGGACAGGGCCTATGAACACTGAAGCTTTCTTT. J is TRBJ1-1 and V is TRBV6-2 or TRBV6-3; 8 bases align to TRBD1. The junction had 8 bases not matched to a gene; V was cut back by 5 bases and J by 0 bases. Germline CDR1 is MNHEY and CDR2 is SVGEGT. The CDR3 runs 16 residues.

This clonotype was seen a handful of times. The chain links TRBV6-5 to TRBJ1-2; TRBD1 aligns across 9 bases. The J segment lost 8 bases and the V segment lost 2 bases, leaving 18 bases of the junction unmatched. Germline V gene sequence: CDR1 MNHEY, CDR2 SVGAGI. CDR3 size: 18 residues. The CDR3 is CASSYTWDRVPLFSGYTF. The CDR3 DNA follows: TGTGCCAGCAGTTACACCTGGGACAGGGTACCTTTATTTTCAGGCTACACCTTC.

This clonotype was seen ten or more times. V is TRBV20-1 and J is TRBJ1-3, with TRBD1 as a possible D gene (6 bases). CDR1 is DFQATT, CDR2 SNEGSKA, per germline (reference sequence). The V and J ends lost 3 bases and 7 bases respectively, with 19 bases between them. This CDR3 comprises 15 residues. CDR3 loop: CSASGTTGYWNTIYF. The DNA for the CDR3 is TGCAGTGCTAGCGGGACAACTGGATACTGGAACACCATATATTTT.

The table lists this clonotype with many counts. The chain has TRBV11-1 and TRBJ2-1; D unresolved. CDR3 length equals 15 residues. V was shortened by 6 bases and J by 6 bases, with 18 bases between the two germline ends. CDR1 is SGHAT, CDR2 FQDESV, per germline (reference sequence). CDR3 amino acids: CASSQEDQDFNEQFF. CDR3 DNA sequence: TGTGCCAGCAGTCAAGAAGACCAGGATTTCAATGAGCAGTTCTTC.

The V gene is TRBV7-8, the J gene TRBJ2-7, with 8 bases matching TRBD1. Germline V gives CDR1 SGHVS, CDR2 FQNEAQ. This CDR3 is 16 amino acids long. V shed 5 bases and J 5 bases; nucleotides not matched to a gene: 14. Here the CDR3 reads CASSLGDRRFGDEQYV. The DNA for the CDR3 is TGTGCCAGCAGCCTAGGGGACAGGAGATTCGGGGACGAGCAGTACGTC.

This clonotype appeared many times. J is TRBJ2-7 and V is TRBV23-1, with no clear D. TRBV23-1 is flagged as an ORF with uncertain function. V was cut by 0 bases and J by 5 bases, with 14 bases left in between. The CDR3 has 15 residues. The DNA for the CDR3 is TGCGCCAGCAGTCAATCGTTCGGGCTCGTCCACGAGCAGTACGTC. This codes for CASSQSFGLVHEQYV.

This clonotype was counted at least ten times. The chain recombines TRBV7-2 with TRBJ2-4, with D possibly called TRBD1 or TRBD2 (6 bases each). Looked up from germline, CDR1 is SGHTA and CDR2 is FQGNSA. V gave up 1 base and J gave up 7 bases, with 14 bases separating them. This CDR3 region has 15 residues. The CDR3 loop reads CASSLDPSGANIQYF. Here the CDR3 DNA reads TGTGCCAGCAGCTTAGATCCTTCGGGGGCGAACATTCAGTACTTC. Variable domain in full (rest from reference TRBV7-2 and TRBJ2-4): GAGVSQSPSNKVTEKGKDVELRCDPISGHTALYWYRQSLGQGLEFLIYFQGNSAPDKSGLPSDRFSAERTGGSVSTLTIQRTQQEDSAVYLCASSLDPSGANIQYFGAGTRLSVL.

This chain connects TRBV24-1 to TRBJ2-7; D is possibly TRBD2 (5 bases). Trimming pared 0 bases from V and 9 bases from J, leaving 17 bases between. This CDR3 comprises 15 residues. CDR1 and CDR2 (germline): KGHDR, SFDVKD. CDR3 sequence reads: CATSDLRPEGPRQYV. The CDR3 bases are TGTGCCACCAGTGATTTGCGTCCCGAGGGCCCCAGGCAGTACGTC.

The chain has TRBV7-8 and TRBJ1-5; 10 bases agree with TRBD1. This CDR3 is built from 16 residues. CDR1 and CDR2 from the germline V gene are SGHVS and FQNEAQ. J gave up 3 bases and V 0 bases, and 2 bases lay outside the gene matches. Here the CDR3 reads CASSLADRGYNQPQHF. As DNA, the CDR3 is TGTGCCAGCAGCTTAGCGGACAGGGGGTACAATCAGCCCCAGCATTTT.

The gene calls are TRBV6-2 or TRBV6-3 and TRBJ2-1; D perhaps matches TRBD2 (7 bases). From germline, CDR1 is MNHEY and CDR2 SVGEGT. The CDR3 is 16 residues long. Trimming pared 5 bases from V and 1 base from J, leaving 15 bases between. The DNA for the CDR3 is TGTGCCAGCAGTACACCAAGGGGGGGATCCTACAATGAGCAGTTCTTC. Amino acids: CASSTPRGGSYNEQFF.

This clonotype has a handful of counts. The chain joins TRBV6-1 to TRBJ2-3; 9 bases line up with TRBD1. This CDR3 contains 16 residues. J gave up 6 bases and V 5 bases, and 12 bases lay outside the gene matches. The germline V gene encodes CDR1 MNHNS and CDR2 SASEGT. The CDR3 is CASSRTSGTGSDTQYF. CDR3 bases: TGTGCCAGCAGTAGGACCTCCGGGACAGGGTCGGATACGCAGTATTTT.

This sequence joins TRBV11-2 and TRBJ2-3; D gene uncertain. CDR1 and CDR2 (germline): SGHAT, FQNNGV. The CDR3 spans 15 residues. V lost 1 base and J 7 bases, leaving 15 bases between the germline ends. The CDR3 spells CASSLGASVGNTQYF. DNA for the CDR3: TGTGCCAGCAGCTTAGGAGCGTCGGTTGGAAATACGCAGTATTTT. Full variable domain (missing parts from reference TRBV11-2 and TRBJ2-3): EAGVAQSPRYKIIEKRQSVAFWCNPISGHATLYWYQQILGQGPKLLIQFQNNGVVDDSQLPKDRFSAERLKGVDSTLKIQPAKLEDSAVYLCASSLGASVGNTQYFGPGTRLTVL.

This clonotype has a count of ten or more. The chain couples TRBV11-2 to TRBJ2-3; D may be TRBD2 (6 bases). Germline V gives CDR1 SGHAT, CDR2 FQNNGV. This CDR3 has 16 residues. V was cut by 3 bases and J by 6 bases, with 19 bases left in between. As DNA, the CDR3 is TGTGCCAGCAGCTTTTGGCCGGGAGCGGCAGTTGATACGCAGTATTTT. Translating gives CASSFWPGAAVDTQYF.

The gene calls are TRBV12-3 or TRBV12-4 and TRBJ1-2; 8 bases line up with TRBD1. The V and J ends lost 4 bases and 2 bases, in that order; junction bases with no gene match: 3. The CDR3 contains 14 residues. CDR3 region: CASSSGQANYGYTF. CDR3 nucleotides: TGTGCCAGCAGTTCGGGACAGGCAAACTATGGCTACACCTTC.

This clonotype was counted between two and nine times. The chain carries TRBV20-1 and TRBJ1-5; no firm D call. The CDR3 is 14 amino acids. In germline, CDR1 is DFQATT, CDR2 SNEGSKA (reference sequence). V gave up 0 bases and J gave up 5 bases, with 11 bases separating them. CDR3 sequence: CSARDFRIHQPQHF. CDR3 coding DNA: TGCAGTGCTAGAGATTTCAGGATCCATCAGCCCCAGCATTTT.

This chain uses TRBV7-2 with TRBJ1-2, with D possibly TRBD1 on 5 matching bases. The CDR3 has 15 residues. V was shortened by 5 bases and J by 8 bases, with 21 bases between the two germline ends. Germline assignment: CDR1 SGHTA and CDR2 FQGNSA. The CDR3 DNA follows: TGTGCCAGCAGCAGGTTATTGTCAGCCGAGGGGGGCTACACCTTC. This translates into CASSRLLSAEGGYTF.

This clonotype has just a few counts. The rearrangement links TRBV5-1 to TRBJ2-3, with 11 bases fitting TRBD2. The germline V gene encodes CDR1 SGHRS and CDR2 YFSETQ. With 5 bases clipped from V and 0 bases from J, the junction kept 5 bases outside the gene matches. This CDR3 has 16 amino acids. CDR3 nucleotides: TGCGCCAGCAGTGGGCTAGCGGGGGGTAGCACAGATACGCAGTATTTT. It translates to CASSGLAGGSTDTQYF.

This clonotype has more than one count but fewer than ten. V is TRBV10-3 and J is TRBJ2-7; the D gene could be TRBD1 or TRBD2 (5 bases each). This CDR3 spans 14 amino acids. Trimming took 6 bases from V and 1 from J, leaving 13 bases between them. CDR1 and CDR2 (germline): ENHRY, SYGVKD. For the CDR3, the DNA is TGTGCCATCAGCGGGGCAGGGAAATCCTACGAGCAGTACTTC. Translating gives CAISGAGKSYEQYF.